These 2 T cell receptor beta chains share one sample of origin, sequenced in a study of blood T cell repertoires in COVID-19. Profiled with immunoSEQ multiplex PCR; TCRdb holds only in-frame clones, not every one. The table includes about 190,000 clones, around four fifths detected once. The specimen was peripheral blood. These receptors all come from a human donor in a cohort sampled during active COVID-19.

This clone was found once. The chain joins TRBV28 to TRBJ1-5; TRBD1 matches 9 bases. Trimming cost V 6 bases and J 7 bases; bases outside gene matches: 13. The CDR3 runs 16 residues. CDR1 is MDHEN, CDR2 SYDVKM, per germline. The CDR3 loop reads CASRLPGQGLRQPQHF. For the CDR3, the DNA is TGTGCCAGCAGACTACCGGGACAGGGATTGCGGCAGCCCCAGCATTTT.

The chain uses TRBV6-5 and TRBJ2-5, with D possibly matching TRBD2 (5 bases). The CDR3 runs 12 residues. Trimming removed 5 bases from V and 4 bases from J, with 8 bases in between. In germline, CDR1 is MNHEY, CDR2 SVGAGI. The CDR3, as DNA: TGTGCCAGCAGTAGAGAGGGAGAGACCCAGTACTTC. Its translation is CASSREGETQYF.